Below, one T cell receptor beta chain is given with its context. This sample was taken from a study of blood T cell repertoires in COVID-19. Study-wide context: Collection of acute and convalescent COVID-19 samples took place in the United States, Italy and Spain. T cells, B-cell-depleted T cells, or PBMCs provided the cDNA or gDNA that served as material.

J gave up 6 bases and V 4 bases, and 8 bases lay outside the gene matches. The CDR3 totals 15 residues. Germline lookup yields CDR1 SGHTA and CDR2 FQGNSA. Per the study methods: Quantification of nucleated cells was approximated via reference gene primer amplification. Only in-frame clones appear in the TCRdb table, and some are missing; sequencing was by immunoSEQ multiplex PCR. V, J and clone size reflect that table, while D and trimming were determined from the DNA. The table shows 150,000 to 200,000 clones, with about 83% occurring only once. Sequenced: peripheral blood. This clonotype was sampled from a man between 18 and 29 years old with active or convalescent COVID-19. V and J are TRBV7-2 and TRBJ2-3; 9 nucleotides agree with TRBD2. The CDR3 here is CASSSGTSRLDTQYF. The DNA of the CDR3 is TGTGCCAGCAGCTCAGGGACTAGCCGGTTGGATACGCAGTATTTT.